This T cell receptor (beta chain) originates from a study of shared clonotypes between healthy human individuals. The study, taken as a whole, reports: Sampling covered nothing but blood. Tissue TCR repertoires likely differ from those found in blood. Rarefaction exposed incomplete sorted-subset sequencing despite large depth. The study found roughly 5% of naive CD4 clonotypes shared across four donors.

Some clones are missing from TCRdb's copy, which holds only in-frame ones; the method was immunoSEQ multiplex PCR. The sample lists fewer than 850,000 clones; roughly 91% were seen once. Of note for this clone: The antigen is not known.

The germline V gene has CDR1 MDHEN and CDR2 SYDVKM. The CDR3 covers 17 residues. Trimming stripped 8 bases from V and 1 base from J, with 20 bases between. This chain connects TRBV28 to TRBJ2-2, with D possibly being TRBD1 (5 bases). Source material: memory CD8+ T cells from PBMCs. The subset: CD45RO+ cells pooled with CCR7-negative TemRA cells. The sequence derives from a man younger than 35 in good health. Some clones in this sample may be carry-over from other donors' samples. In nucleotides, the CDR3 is TGTGCCAGCCAATACGACGGACACCTTAAGAACACCGGGGAGCTGTTTTTT. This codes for CASQYDGHLKNTGELFF.